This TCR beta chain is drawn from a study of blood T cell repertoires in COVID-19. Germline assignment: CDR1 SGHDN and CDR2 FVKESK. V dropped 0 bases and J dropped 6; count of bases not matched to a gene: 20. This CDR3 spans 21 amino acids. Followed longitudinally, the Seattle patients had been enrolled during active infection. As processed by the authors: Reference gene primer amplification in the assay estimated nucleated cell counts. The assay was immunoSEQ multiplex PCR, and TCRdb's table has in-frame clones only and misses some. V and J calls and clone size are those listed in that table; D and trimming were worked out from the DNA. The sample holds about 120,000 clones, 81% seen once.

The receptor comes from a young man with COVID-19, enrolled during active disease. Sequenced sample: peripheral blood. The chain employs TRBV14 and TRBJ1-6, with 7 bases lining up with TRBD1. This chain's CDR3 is CASSQDIVGGAGYTSNSPLHF. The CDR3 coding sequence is TGTGCCAGCAGCCAAGATATCGTAGGGGGCGCCGGATATACGTCTAATTCACCCCTCCACTTT.